Sequencing of this T cell receptor (beta chain) was carried out in a study of CD8 T cell repertoires and HIV-1 epitope variants. Turning to the study itself: Each of Twenty-five Gag and Nef epitope peptides stimulated a separate culture. Separate from the cultures, 1M uncultured T cells served as baseline. General observations from the study: About 5 clonotypes recognized Nef KF9, one HW9, none TAALDMSHF.

Trimming stripped 4 bases from V and 5 bases from J, with 24 bases between. The germline gives CDR1 MNHNS, CDR2 SASEGT. The CDR3 has 17 residues. Sequencing used immunoSEQ multiplex PCR; TCRdb keeps in-frame clones, though not all of them. The repertoire holds fewer than 5,500 clones, with approximately 72% as singletons. On this clone: Its antigen is unknown.

This clonotype was sampled from a male donor with HIV. The chain joins TRBV6-1 to TRBJ2-7; tentative D call: TRBD2 (7 bases). The sequencing sample was made of cultured CD8+ T cells derived from PBMCs. The CDR3 DNA reads TGTGCCAGCAGTGGGGGGGGCCGCGGAGGGAGCCCCAACGAGCAGTACTTC. Its protein is CASSGGGRGGSPNEQYF.